The 9 T cell receptor beta chains reported below all come from one sample, sequenced in a study of cytotoxic CD8 clonotypes in ibrutinib-treated CLL. The data were produced by immunoSEQ multiplex PCR, yet TCRdb's version contains in-frame clones alone and is incomplete. The repertoire includes about 28,000 clones, 62% of them detected once, and 13% to 15% sits in the top ten. The source was PBMCs, collected before ibrutinib treatment. The source is a human donor with chronic lymphocytic leukemia.

This clone turned up a few times. An end of the junction differs from the germline gene, which may be a read error. The chain combines TRBV2 with TRBJ1-2; TRBD1 is a possible D gene (5 bases). Germline-derived CDR1 and CDR2 are SNHLY and FYNNEI. The CDR3 has 12 residues. The CDR3 protein is CASSWGYYGYTF. DNA of the CDR3: TGTGCCAGCTCTTGGGGGTACTACGGCTACACCTTC. Variable domain in full (rest from reference TRBV2 and TRBJ1-2): EPEVTQTPSHQVTQMGQEVILRCVPISNHLYFYWYRQILGQKVEFLVSFYNNEISEKSEIFDDQFSVERPDGSNFTLKIRSTKLEDSAMYFCASSWGYYGYTFGSGTRLTVV.

This clone was detected only once. This chain links TRBV9 with TRBJ2-1, with TRBD2 as a possible D gene (5 bases). The CDR3 covers 15 residues. Trimming cost V 0 bases and J 1 base, with 8 bases left between them. Germline CDR1 reads SGDLS; CDR2 reads YYNGEE. CDR3 sequence (DNA): TGTGCCAGCAGCGTAGGGACGGGGTCCTACAATGAGCAGTTCTTC. Its translation: CASSVGTGSYNEQFF.

V and J are TRBV2 and TRBJ2-7, with a possible D match to TRBD1 (5 bases). Trimming removed 7 bases from V and 3 bases from J, with 19 bases in between. This CDR3 is built from 15 residues. The germline V gene has CDR1 SNHLY and CDR2 FYNNEI. Here the CDR3 DNA reads TGTGCCAGCATCGAAAAGGGGTGGCTTAACTACGAGCAGTACTTC. Protein product: CASIEKGWLNYEQYF.

This clone was observed a few times. The rearrangement uses TRBV6-5 and TRBJ2-5, with D perhaps matching TRBD1 or TRBD2 (5 bases each). CDR1 is MNHEY, CDR2 SVGAGI, per germline. The ends were cut back, 0 bases at V and 0 bases at J, with 8 bases in the middle. The CDR3 sequence is 15 residues long. The CDR3: CASSYSGEYQETQYF. The CDR3 coding sequence is TGTGCCAGCAGTTACTCGGGGGAGTACCAAGAGACCCAGTACTTC.

This rearrangement joins TRBV5-1 to TRBJ2-3; 10 bases line up with TRBD2. The germline gives CDR1 SGHRS, CDR2 YFSETQ. There are 19 residues in the CDR3. Unmatched junction bases numbered 18, after V lost 0 bases and J lost 8 bases. The CDR3 DNA reads TGCGCCAGCAGCTTGGATTTGCCGGTGATCAGCGGGGGGGCCCGTACGCAGTATTTT. It is translated as CASSLDLPVISGGARTQYF.

The chain employs TRBV19 and TRBJ1-1; no clear D gene. The germline V and J ends were trimmed by 10 bases and 1 base, with 13 bases remaining between them. CDR3 length: 13 amino acids. CDR1 is LNHDA, CDR2 SQIVND, per germline (reference sequence). The DNA for the CDR3 is TGTGCCACTAACGTGGGCCCGAACACTGAAGCTTTCTTT. Translating it yields CATNVGPNTEAFF.

V usage is TRBV30 and J usage is TRBJ2-2, with 10 bases that match TRBD2. Germline V gene data show CDR1 as GTSNPN and CDR2 as SVGIG (reference sequence). This CDR3 region has 15 residues. The junction had 8 bases not matched to a gene; V was cut back by 4 bases and J by 6 bases. This chain's CDR3 is CAWISGGAVAGELFF. The CDR3 DNA reads as TGTGCCTGGATCAGCGGGGGGGCCGTCGCCGGGGAGCTGTTTTTT. Supplemented by reference TRBV30 and TRBJ2-2, the full variable domain reads SQTIHQWPATLVQPVGSPLSLECTVEGTSNPNLYWYRQAAGRGLQLLFYSVGIGQISSEVPQNLSASRPQDRQFILSSKKLLLSDSGFYLCAWISGGAVAGELFFGEGSRLTVL.

This rearrangement joins TRBV4-2 to TRBJ1-4; the D gene is possibly TRBD1 (6 bases). V was pared by 3 bases and J by 7 bases, with 18 bases between. Germline lookup yields CDR1 LGHNA and CDR2 YNFKEQ. The length of the CDR3 is 16 residues. The CDR3 is CASSQDLGGGTEKLFF. The CDR3 DNA reads TGTGCCAGCAGCCAGGACTTAGGGGGGGGAACTGAAAAACTGTTTTTT.

The chain couples TRBV6-5 to TRBJ2-7, with 8 bases that match TRBD1. J lost 0 bases, V lost 0 bases, and 4 bases had no gene match. The CDR3 sequence is 16 residues long. CDR1 is MNHEY, CDR2 SVGAGI, per germline. This CDR3 reads CASSYSAGGSSYEQYF. CDR3 nucleotides: TGTGCCAGCAGTTACTCAGCAGGGGGCAGCTCCTACGAGCAGTACTTC.